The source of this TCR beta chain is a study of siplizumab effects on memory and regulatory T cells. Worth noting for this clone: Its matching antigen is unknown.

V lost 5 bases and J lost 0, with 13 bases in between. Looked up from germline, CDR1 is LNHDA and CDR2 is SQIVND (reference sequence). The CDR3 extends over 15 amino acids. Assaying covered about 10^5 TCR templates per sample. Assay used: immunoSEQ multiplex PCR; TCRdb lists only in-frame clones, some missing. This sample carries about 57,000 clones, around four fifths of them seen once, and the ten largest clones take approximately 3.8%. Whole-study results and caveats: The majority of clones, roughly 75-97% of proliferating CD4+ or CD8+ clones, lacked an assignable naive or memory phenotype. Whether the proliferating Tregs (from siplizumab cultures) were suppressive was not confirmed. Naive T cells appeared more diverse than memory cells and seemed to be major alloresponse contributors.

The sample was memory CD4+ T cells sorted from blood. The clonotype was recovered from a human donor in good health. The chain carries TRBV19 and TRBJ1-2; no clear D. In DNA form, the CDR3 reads TGTGCCAGTAGTGTCCCTGGGGAAGCTAACTATGGCTACACCTTC. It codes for CASSVPGEANYGYTF. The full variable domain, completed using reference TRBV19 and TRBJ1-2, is DGGITQSPKYLFRKEGQNVTLSCEQNLNHDAMYWYRQDPGQGLRLIYYSQIVNDFQKGDIAEGYSVSREKKESFPLTVTSAQKNPTAFYLCASSVPGEANYGYTFGSGTRLTVV.